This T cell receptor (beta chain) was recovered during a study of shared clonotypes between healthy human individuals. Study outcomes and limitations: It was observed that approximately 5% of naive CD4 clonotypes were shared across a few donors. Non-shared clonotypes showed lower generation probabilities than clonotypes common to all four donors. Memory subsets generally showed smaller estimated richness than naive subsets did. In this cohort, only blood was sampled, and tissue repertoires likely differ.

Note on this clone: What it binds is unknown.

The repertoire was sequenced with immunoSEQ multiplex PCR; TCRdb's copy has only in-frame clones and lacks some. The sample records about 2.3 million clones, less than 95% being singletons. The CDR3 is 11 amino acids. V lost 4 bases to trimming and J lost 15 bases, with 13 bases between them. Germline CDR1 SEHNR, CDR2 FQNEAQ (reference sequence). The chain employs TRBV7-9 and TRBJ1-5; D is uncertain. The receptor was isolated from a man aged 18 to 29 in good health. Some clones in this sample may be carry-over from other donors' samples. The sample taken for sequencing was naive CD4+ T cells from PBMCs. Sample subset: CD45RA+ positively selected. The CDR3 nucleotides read TGTGCCAGCAGCTCCGGTCGTACCACGCATTTT. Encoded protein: CASSSGRTTHF.